Described below is a single T cell receptor (beta chain) sequence and its context. Its antigen remains unidentified. The sample belongs to a study of T-cell reconstitution after alpha-beta-depleted transplantation in children. Study results and caveats: Expanded graft clones, several hundred of them, were reportedly the source of alpha-beta T cells about two months after transplant. The authors attributed T-cell counts and diversity one year after transplant mostly to newly produced T cells. Some patients' high day-60 TCRbeta diversity was traced to surviving recipient T cells and thymic progenitors.

This sample's TCRbeta library carried unique molecular identifier barcodes. In TCRdb, the PCR reads were re-called with MiXCR into one record per CDR3 protein. The data hold 480,000 or so distinct CDR3 sequences, with more than 9% observed a single time. The CDR3 spans 14 residues. Germline trimming cut 5 bases from V and 8 bases from J; bases unmatched to any gene: 7. The germline CDR1 and CDR2 sequences are SQVTM and ANQGSEA. The chain joins TRBV29-1 to TRBJ2-1; 12 bases fit TRBD2. This specimen was PBMCs, taken before TCRalphabeta/CD19-depleted stem cell transplant. The receptor was isolated from a child aged 2 to 9 with inherited bone marrow failure, due to receive a stem cell transplant. The CDR3 nucleotides are TGCAGCGTTCACCTAGCGGGAGGGCCCTATGAGCAGTTCTTC. Its translation is CSVHLAGGPYEQFF.